The 20 T cell receptor beta chains given below trace back to one sample, sequenced in a study of sequential checkpoint blockade in melanoma. Treatment defined: randomized to nivolumab then ipilimumab (arm A) or the reverse (arm B). Some clones are missing from TCRdb's copy, which holds only in-frame ones; the method was immunoSEQ multiplex PCR. In the table there are about 5,700 clones, around 20% of which are singletons. The sequencing here drew on tumor tissue (inferred from file names), taken from a patient given nivolumab and ipilimumab in sequence. Source of these receptors: a human donor with melanoma.

In its sample, this clone was seen a few times. J is TRBJ2-1 and V is TRBV28; D possibly corresponds to TRBD2 (6 bases). CDR1 is MDHEN and CDR2 is SYDVKM in the germline V gene. V shed 3 bases and J shed 9 bases, with 9 bases lying between them. The CDR3 is 12 residues long. CDR3 coding DNA: TGTGCCAGCAGTTTCTGGAGGGGTGAGCAGTTCTTC. Its protein is CASSFWRGEQFF.

V usage is TRBV18 and J usage is TRBJ2-2, with D maybe TRBD2 (6 bases). Per germline, CDR1 KGHSH and CDR2 LQKENI. Trimming stripped 2 bases from V and 3 bases from J, with 13 bases between. The CDR3 consists of 16 residues. The CDR3 DNA reads TGTGCCAGCTCACCAGGAGGGTTAGCACACACCGGGGAGCTGTTTTTT. This translates into CASSPGGLAHTGELFF.

This clone was detected only a few times. The V call is TRBV28, the J call TRBJ2-7, with a tentative D call TRBD2 (6 bases). The ends were cut back, 2 bases at V and 2 bases at J, with 16 bases in the middle. Germline CDR1 is MDHEN and CDR2 is SYDVKM. The CDR3 contains 16 residues. The CDR3 loop reads CASSLEPGLLTYEQYF. In DNA, the CDR3 is TGTGCCAGCAGTTTAGAACCGGGACTCCTAACCTACGAGCAGTACTTC.

This clone was picked up a small number of times. The V gene is TRBV7-7, the J gene TRBJ1-3, with D possibly TRBD1 on 6 matching bases. The V end was cut by 5 bases, the J end by 4 bases, with 12 bases between. The CDR3 is made up of 14 amino acids. Germline values: CDR1 SSHAT, CDR2 FNYEAQ (reference sequence). The CDR3 sequence is CASSPGVWGNTIYF. CDR3 nucleotide sequence: TGTGCCAGCAGCCCAGGGGTCTGGGGAAACACCATATATTTT.

This clone has just a few counts. This chain joins TRBV30 and TRBJ1-3; D ambiguous. V was pared by 0 bases and J by 4 bases, with 4 bases between. CDR3 length: 12 residues. The germline V gene encodes CDR1 GTSNPN and CDR2 SVGIG (reference sequence). The CDR3 DNA is TGTGCCTGGAGTGTACGCGGAAACACCATATATTTT. Translating gives CAWSVRGNTIYF.

This clone appeared a few times. The V call is TRBV10-2, the J call TRBJ1-5, with a weak D call TRBD1 (6 bases). The V end lost 2 bases, the J end lost 1 base, and 15 bases lay between the germline ends. From germline, CDR1 is WSHSY and CDR2 SAAADI. The CDR3 runs 17 residues. CDR3 residues: CASSESGGFGSNQPQHF. In DNA form, the CDR3 reads TGCGCCAGCAGTGAGAGTGGGGGCTTCGGAAGCAATCAGCCCCAGCATTTT.

The sample holds a few counts of this clone. The V call is TRBV4-1, the J call TRBJ2-1; 8 nucleotides match TRBD2. This CDR3 contains 15 residues. The ends lost 3 bases at V and 4 bases at J; junction bases unmatched: 5. CDR1 is MGHRA, CDR2 YSYEKL, per germline. In DNA, the CDR3 is TGCGCCAGCAGCCATACAAGCGGGGGATACAATGAGCAGTTCTTC. Translating gives CASSHTSGGYNEQFF.

The chain couples TRBV5-1 to TRBJ2-7, with TRBD1 as a possible D gene (6 bases). This CDR3 has 14 amino acids. V was shortened by 2 bases and J by 2 bases, with 11 bases between the two germline ends. Germline V gene data show CDR1 as SGHRS and CDR2 as YFSETQ. CDR3 in DNA: TGCGCCAGCAGCTTTGGGACACCTCCCTACGAGCAGTACTTC. Amino acids: CASSFGTPPYEQYF.

This clone was observed a single time. V usage is TRBV28 and J usage is TRBJ2-7, with TRBD1 identical over 9 bases. Germline V lookup: CDR1 MDHEN, CDR2 SYDVKM. The CDR3 spans 16 residues. V was clipped by 4 bases and J by 5 bases; unmatched bases: 12. The CDR3 DNA sequence: TGTGCCAGCAGTTCACCCCCTCGGGACAGGGACCACGAGCAGTACTTC. As protein: CASSSPPRDRDHEQYF.

This clone ranks as medium-sized. In the same sample, other DNA sequences code for this CDR3. The genes are TRBV11-3 and TRBJ2-2, with D perhaps matching TRBD1 (7 bases). The CDR3 consists of 16 residues. Germline values: CDR1 SGHNT, CDR2 YENEEA. The V and J ends lost 5 bases and 0 bases respectively, with 13 bases between them. The CDR3: CASSPGGGANTGELFF. The CDR3 DNA is TGTGCCAGCAGCCCAGGAGGGGGCGCGAACACCGGGGAGCTGTTTTTT.

This clone came up a few times. The rearrangement links TRBV11-3 to TRBJ2-1; TRBD2 agrees at 9 bases. The V gene's germline CDR1 is SGHNT and CDR2 YENEEA. The CDR3 has 14 residues. The V segment lost 3 bases and the J segment 6 bases; nucleotides outside the gene matches: 3. CDR3 sequence reads: CASSFGRGGNEQFF. The CDR3 coding sequence is TGTGCCAGCAGCTTTGGGCGGGGGGGCAATGAGCAGTTCTTC.

The chain is built from TRBV19 and TRBJ1-3; D perhaps matches TRBD1 (5 bases). CDR3 length equals 16 residues. The ends were cut back, 3 bases at V and 0 bases at J, with 12 bases in the middle. CDR1 and CDR2 from the germline V gene are LNHDA and SQIVND (reference sequence). This CDR3 is CASSMGLLNSGNTIYF. The CDR3 DNA sequence: TGTGCCAGTAGTATGGGACTGCTAAACTCTGGAAACACCATATATTTT.

By share of the sample, this clone is medium-sized. The chain joins TRBV6-8 to TRBJ2-1; 7 bases are a match to TRBD2. Trimming at V came to 5 bases and at J to 3 bases, leaving 7 bases not matched to a gene. CDR3 length: 15 amino acids. Germline lookup yields CDR1 MNHGY and CDR2 SAAAGT. The CDR3 nucleotides are TGTGCCAGCAGTACCCGAGGGGACTACTACAATGAGCAGTTCTTC. Amino acid sequence: CASSTRGDYYNEQFF.

The V and J genes are TRBV6-8 and TRBJ2-7; D remains ambiguous. The CDR3 is 12 amino acids. Deletions cut 6 bases from V and 3 bases from J, with 9 bases between. Germline V CDR1 and CDR2: MNHGY, SAAAGT. CDR3 loop: CASRQFNYEQYF. The CDR3 DNA is TGTGCCAGCAGACAGTTCAACTACGAGCAGTACTTC.

This clone was recorded a few times. The J gene is TRBJ2-6, the V gene TRBV25-1, with D unresolved. CDR3 length: 13 amino acids. V dropped 4 bases and J dropped 1 base, with 2 bases sitting between them. Germline V gene lookup returns CDR1 MGHDK and CDR2 SYGVNS. The CDR3 spells CASSVSGANVLTF. For the CDR3, the DNA is TGTGCCAGCAGTGTTTCTGGGGCCAACGTCCTGACTTTC.

This clone has a handful of counts. At one boundary the junction diverges from the germline segment, which might be a read error. The J gene is TRBJ1-1, the V gene TRBV4-2, with no clear D. The CDR3 sequence is 14 residues long. Germline CDR1 LGHNA, CDR2 YNFKEQ. CDR3 protein: CASNQGIFNTEAFF. The DNA of the CDR3 is TGTGCCAGCAACCAAGGGATATTCAACACTGAAGCTTTCTTT.

This clone has just a few counts. V usage is TRBV6-8 and J usage is TRBJ1-5; TRBD1 agrees at 8 bases. The CDR3 consists of 16 residues. With V trimmed by 6 bases and J by 2 bases, 9 bases remained unmatched. CDR1 and CDR2 (germline): MNHGY, SAAAGT. The CDR3 coding sequence is TGTGCCAGCAGACCCCTGGACAGGGAAGGCAATCAGCCCCAGCATTTT. As protein: CASRPLDREGNQPQHF.

The table lists this clone with a few counts. V and J are TRBV29-1 and TRBJ2-7; D possibly corresponds to TRBD2 (5 bases). CDR1 is SQVTM, CDR2 ANQGSEA, per germline. The V end was cut by 5 bases, the J end by 4 bases, with 18 bases between. CDR3 size: 14 residues. The CDR3, as DNA: TGCAGCGTTATTAGACGGGGTGTTGGGTACGAGCAGTACTTC. It encodes CSVIRRGVGYEQYF.

In this sample, this clone is medium-sized (0.01 to 0.1%). This chain uses TRBV28 with TRBJ2-1; D is uncertain. The CDR3 is 14 amino acids. Trimming took off 3 bases at V and 0 bases at J, with 6 bases between the two ends. Germline values: CDR1 MDHEN, CDR2 SYDVKM. CDR3 loop: CASSFGNSYNEQFF. CDR3 nucleotides: TGTGCCAGCAGTTTTGGAAACTCCTACAATGAGCAGTTCTTC.

By share of the sample, this clone is medium-sized. The chain has TRBV6-7 and TRBJ2-5; the D is unclear. TRBV6-7 carries the ORF label, with uncertain function. The length of the CDR3 is 11 residues. V gave up 5 bases and J gave up 2 bases, with 3 bases separating them. The CDR3 is CASSLQETQYF. The CDR3 DNA reads as TGTGCCAGCAGTCTTCAAGAGACCCAGTACTTC.